This is a list of T cell receptor beta chains from one sample in a study of cytomegalovirus exposure and HLA in healthy donors. Profiled with immunoSEQ multiplex PCR; TCRdb holds only in-frame clones, not every one. The table lists about 110,000 clones, 65% to 75% of them singletons. The sequenced material came from PBMCs. The receptor set was obtained from a man aged 25-45 years in good health and CMV-seropositive. The CDR3 runs from the conserved cysteine through the conserved F or W. Each record gives: J gene, CDR3 length, V gene, D gene, clone size, CDR3 protein, CDR3 DNA. A D gene is named only where the DNA matches it firmly. Only some rows state a clone size, as once, few, many or a class for expanded clones.

J: TRBJ2-3
length: 13
V: TRBV30
D: NA
size: NA
CDR3: CAWNQRAPDTQYF
DNA: TGTGCCTGGAACCAGCGGGCCCCAGATACGCAGTATTTT

J: TRBJ2-1
length: 14
V: TRBV7-9
D: TRBD1
size: few
CDR3: CASTPQGSYNEQFF
DNA: TGTGCCAGCACTCCACAGGGGTCCTACAATGAGCAGTTCTTC

J: TRBJ2-7
length: 15
V: TRBV4-2
D: TRBD2
size: NA
CDR3: CASSQGVAGNYEQYF
DNA: TGTGCCAGCAGCCAAGGGGTAGCGGGGAACTACGAGCAGTACTTC

J: TRBJ1-3
length: 14
V: TRBV2
D: NA
size: NA
CDR3: CASSETASGNTIYF
DNA: TGTGCCAGCAGTGAAACAGCCTCTGGAAACACCATATATTTT

J: TRBJ2-4
length: 18
V: TRBV5-4
D: TRBD2
size: NA
CDR3: CASSPGTSGGSAKNIQYF
DNA: TGTGCCAGCAGCCCAGGGACTAGCGGGGGGTCAGCCAAAAACATTCAGTACTTC

J: TRBJ2-1
length: 18
V: TRBV4-1
D: TRBD1
size: NA
CDR3: CASSLRTRTGGQWGEQFF
DNA: TGCGCCAGCAGCCTTCGGACGAGAACAGGGGGCCAATGGGGTGAGCAGTTCTTC

J: TRBJ1-2
length: 9
V: TRBV7-9
D: NA
size: NA
CDR3: CAPEDGYTF
DNA: TGTGCCCCGGAGGACGGCTACACCTTC

J: TRBJ2-3
length: 14
V: TRBV7-7
D: TRBD2
size: NA
CDR3: CASSLSGGADTQYF
DNA: TGTGCCAGCAGCTTAAGCGGGGGGGCGGATACGCAGTATTTT

J: TRBJ1-1
length: 15
V: TRBV5-4
D: NA
size: medium-sized
CDR3: CASSLVGDTGTEAFF
DNA: TGTGCCAGCAGCTTGGTCGGGGATACGGGCACTGAAGCTTTCTTT

J: TRBJ2-7
length: 11
V: TRBV7-9
D: NA
size: NA
CDR3: CASSPGVQQYF
DNA: TGTGCCAGCAGCCCCGGGGTTCAGCAGTACTTC

J: TRBJ2-5
length: 15
V: TRBV10-3
D: NA
size: NA
CDR3: CAISSPAQGVETQYF
DNA: TGTGCCATCAGTTCACCCGCACAAGGGGTAGAGACCCAGTACTTC

J: TRBJ1-6
length: 14
V: TRBV25-1
D: NA
size: NA
CDR3: CASSEFQGGSPLHF
DNA: TGTGCCAGCAGTGAATTCCAGGGTGGCTCACCCCTCCACTTT

J: TRBJ1-1
length: 15
V: TRBV9
D: TRBD1
size: few
CDR3: CASSGLQGLNTEAFF
DNA: TGTGCCAGCAGCGGACTACAGGGGTTGAACACTGAAGCTTTCTTT

J: TRBJ1-4
length: 13
V: TRBV29-1
D: TRBD1
size: NA
CDR3: CSARGQQNEKLFF
DNA: TGCAGCGCCCGGGGACAGCAAAATGAAAAACTGTTTTTT

J: TRBJ1-1
length: 15
V: TRBV4-1
D: NA
size: NA
CDR3: CASSQDAGGLTEAFF
DNA: TGCGCCAGCAGCCAAGATGCGGGGGGATTAACTGAAGCTTTCTTT

J: TRBJ2-1
length: 16
V: TRBV15
D: TRBD1
size: NA
CDR3: CATSPRGQASYNEQFF
DNA: TGTGCCACCAGCCCACGAGGACAGGCTTCTTACAATGAGCAGTTCTTC

J: TRBJ2-3
length: 16
V: TRBV6-6
D: NA
size: NA
CDR3: CASSPKRGGRTDTQYF
DNA: TGTGCCAGCAGTCCCAAGAGGGGGGGCCGCACAGATACGCAGTATTTT

J: TRBJ2-7
length: 14
V: TRBV7-3
D: TRBD2
size: NA
CDR3: CASSLDGGGYEQYF
DNA: TGTGCCAGCAGCTTAGATGGCGGGGGCTACGAGCAGTACTTC

J: TRBJ1-4
length: 15
V: TRBV5-6
D: NA
size: NA
CDR3: CASARRVGGGEKLFF
DNA: TGTGCCAGCGCCCGCCGGGTTGGGGGCGGTGAAAAACTGTTTTTT

J: TRBJ2-1
length: 15
V: TRBV5-1
D: NA
size: NA
CDR3: CASSLIGGGYVEQFF
DNA: TGCGCCAGCAGCTTGATTGGGGGGGGCTATGTTGAGCAGTTCTTC

J: TRBJ2-3
length: 15
V: TRBV5-4
D: TRBD2
size: NA
CDR3: CASSSSGGAVDTQYF
DNA: TGTGCCAGCAGCTCTAGCGGGGGGGCCGTAGATACGCAGTATTTT

J: TRBJ2-7
length: 12
V: TRBV7-9
D: TRBD1
size: NA
CDR3: CASSPDRVEQYF
DNA: TGTGCCAGCAGCCCAGACAGGGTCGAGCAGTACTTC

J: TRBJ2-7
length: 15
V: TRBV2
D: TRBD1
size: few
CDR3: CASSERGTGLSEQYF
DNA: TGTGCCAGCAGTGAACGCGGGACAGGCTTGAGCGAGCAGTACTTC

J: TRBJ2-7
length: 14
V: TRBV10-3
D: NA
size: NA
CDR3: CATTPSGNSYEQYF
DNA: TGTGCCACAACCCCGTCAGGGAACTCCTACGAGCAGTACTTC

J: TRBJ2-5
length: 13
V: TRBV6-5
D: TRBD1
size: NA
CDR3: CASSGQGSETQYF
DNA: TGTGCCAGCAGCGGACAGGGCTCAGAGACCCAGTACTTC

J: TRBJ2-7
length: 16
V: TRBV6-1
D: TRBD2
size: NA
CDR3: CASSARTSGGAYEQYF
DNA: TGTGCCAGCAGTGCTAGGACTAGCGGGGGGGCCTACGAGCAGTACTTC

J: TRBJ2-7
length: 15
V: TRBV19
D: TRBD1
size: NA
CDR3: CASSIGDRGTYEQYF
DNA: TGTGCCAGTAGTATAGGGGACAGAGGAACCTACGAGCAGTACTTC

J: TRBJ1-3
length: 16
V: TRBV18
D: NA
size: NA
CDR3: CASSPSGGPHGNTIYF
DNA: TGTGCCAGCTCACCCTCGGGAGGCCCCCATGGAAACACCATATATTTT

J: TRBJ2-7
length: 15
V: TRBV2
D: TRBD1
size: NA
CDR3: CASSEAVTGVYEQYF
DNA: TGTGCCAGCAGTGAAGCGGTGACAGGGGTCTACGAGCAGTACTTC

J: TRBJ1-5
length: 13
V: TRBV6-5
D: NA
size: NA
CDR3: CASSPQSPQPQHF
DNA: TGTGCCAGCAGCCCACAGAGCCCCCAGCCCCAGCATTTT

J: TRBJ2-3
length: 15
V: TRBV6-5
D: NA
size: NA
CDR3: CASSYSLRNIDTQYF
DNA: TGTGCCAGCAGTTACTCGCTCAGGAACATAGATACGCAGTATTTT

J: TRBJ1-2
length: 15
V: TRBV28
D: NA
size: NA
CDR3: CASSPPTKSNYGYTF
DNA: TGTGCCAGCAGTCCCCCCACAAAGTCTAACTATGGCTACACCTTC

J: TRBJ1-1
length: 15
V: TRBV5-6
D: NA
size: NA
CDR3: CASSLERRRVTEAFF
DNA: TGTGCCAGCAGCTTGGAGAGGAGGCGGGTCACTGAAGCTTTCTTT

J: TRBJ2-1
length: 13
V: TRBV30
D: NA
size: NA
CDR3: CAWTTGSDNEQFF
DNA: TGTGCCTGGACTACAGGGAGCGACAATGAGCAGTTCTTC

J: TRBJ2-3
length: 18
V: TRBV19
D: TRBD2
size: NA
CDR3: CATSGSLAALWGSDTQYF
DNA: TGTGCCACCTCCGGTTCTCTAGCGGCCTTGTGGGGATCAGATACGCAGTATTTT

J: TRBJ2-7
length: 15
V: TRBV10-3
D: TRBD2
size: few
CDR3: CAISDPGGGSVEQYF
DNA: TGTGCCATCAGCGATCCCGGCGGGGGGTCTGTCGAGCAGTACTTC

J: TRBJ2-5
length: 16
V: TRBV27
D: NA
size: NA
CDR3: CASSLSFRETQETQYF
DNA: TGTGCCAGCAGTTTATCGTTCCGAGAGACACAAGAGACCCAGTACTTC

J: TRBJ1-2
length: 14
V: TRBV6-1
D: TRBD1
size: few
CDR3: CASSLTGDQGGYTF
DNA: TGTGCCAGCAGTCTGACAGGGGATCAGGGCGGCTACACCTTC

J: TRBJ2-7
length: 14
V: TRBV4-2
D: NA
size: NA
CDR3: CASSQAGGDYEQYF
DNA: TGTGCCAGCAGCCAAGCGGGCGGGGACTACGAGCAGTACTTC

J: TRBJ2-7
length: 15
V: TRBV2
D: NA
size: once
CDR3: CASSEGHRSTYEQYF
DNA: TGTGCCAGCAGTGAGGGACACCGGTCTACGTACGAGCAGTACTTC

J: TRBJ2-1
length: 15
V: TRBV2
D: TRBD2
size: NA
CDR3: CASSSGTRSINEQFF
DNA: TGTGCCAGCAGTTCCGGGACTAGGTCCATCAATGAGCAGTTCTTC

J: TRBJ1-1
length: 14
V: TRBV19
D: NA
size: NA
CDR3: CASSIGQAGTEAFF
DNA: TGTGCCAGTAGTATTGGGCAGGCGGGCACTGAAGCTTTCTTT

J: TRBJ2-5
length: 14
V: TRBV4-1
D: NA
size: NA
CDR3: CASSQVSSQETQYF
DNA: TGCGCCAGCAGCCAAGTGTCGTCCCAAGAGACCCAGTACTTC